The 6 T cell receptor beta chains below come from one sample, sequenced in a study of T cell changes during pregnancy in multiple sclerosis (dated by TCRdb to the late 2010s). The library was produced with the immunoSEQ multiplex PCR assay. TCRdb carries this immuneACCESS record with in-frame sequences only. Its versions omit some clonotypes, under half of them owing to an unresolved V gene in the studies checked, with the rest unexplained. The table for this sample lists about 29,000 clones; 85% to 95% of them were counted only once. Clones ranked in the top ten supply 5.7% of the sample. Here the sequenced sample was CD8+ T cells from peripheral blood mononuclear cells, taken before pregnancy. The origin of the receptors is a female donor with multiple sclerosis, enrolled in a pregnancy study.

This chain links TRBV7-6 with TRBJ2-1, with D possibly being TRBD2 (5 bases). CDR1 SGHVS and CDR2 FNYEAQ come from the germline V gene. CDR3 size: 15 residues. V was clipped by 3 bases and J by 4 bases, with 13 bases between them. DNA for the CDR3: TGTGCCAGCAGCTTTACGTCGTCGGGATACAATGAGCAGTTCTTC. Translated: CASSFTSSGYNEQFF.

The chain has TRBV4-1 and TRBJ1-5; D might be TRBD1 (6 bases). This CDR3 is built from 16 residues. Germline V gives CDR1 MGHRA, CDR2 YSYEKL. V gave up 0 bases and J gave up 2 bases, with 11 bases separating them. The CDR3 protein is CASSQEQGWGNQPQHF. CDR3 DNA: TGCGCCAGCAGCCAAGAACAGGGCTGGGGCAATCAGCCCCAGCATTTT.

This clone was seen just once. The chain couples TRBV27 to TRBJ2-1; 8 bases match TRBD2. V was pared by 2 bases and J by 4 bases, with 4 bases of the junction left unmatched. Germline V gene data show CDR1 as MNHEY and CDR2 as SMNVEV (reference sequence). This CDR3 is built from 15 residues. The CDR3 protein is CASSLAQRGYNEQFF. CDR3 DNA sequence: TGTGCCAGCAGTTTAGCGCAGCGGGGGTACAATGAGCAGTTCTTC.

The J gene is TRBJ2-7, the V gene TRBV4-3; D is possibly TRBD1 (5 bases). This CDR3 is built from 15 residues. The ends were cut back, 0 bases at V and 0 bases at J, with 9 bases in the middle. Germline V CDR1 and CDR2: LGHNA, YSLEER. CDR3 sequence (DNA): TGCGCCAGCAGCCAAGATACAGGCTTCTCCTACGAGCAGTACTTC. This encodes CASSQDTGFSYEQYF.

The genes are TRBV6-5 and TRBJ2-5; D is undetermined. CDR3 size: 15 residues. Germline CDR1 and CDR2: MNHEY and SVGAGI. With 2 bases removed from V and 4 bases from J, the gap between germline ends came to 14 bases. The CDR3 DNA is TGTGCCAGCAGTTACGGAGCACTGACCCCAGAGACCCAGTACTTC. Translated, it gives CASSYGALTPETQYF.

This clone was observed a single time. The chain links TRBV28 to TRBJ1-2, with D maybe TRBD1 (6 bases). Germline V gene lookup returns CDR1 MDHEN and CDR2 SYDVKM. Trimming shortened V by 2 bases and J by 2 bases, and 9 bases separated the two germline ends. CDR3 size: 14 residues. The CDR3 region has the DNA TGTGCCAGCAGTTTACAGGGGACGAACTATGGCTACACCTTC. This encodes CASSLQGTNYGYTF.